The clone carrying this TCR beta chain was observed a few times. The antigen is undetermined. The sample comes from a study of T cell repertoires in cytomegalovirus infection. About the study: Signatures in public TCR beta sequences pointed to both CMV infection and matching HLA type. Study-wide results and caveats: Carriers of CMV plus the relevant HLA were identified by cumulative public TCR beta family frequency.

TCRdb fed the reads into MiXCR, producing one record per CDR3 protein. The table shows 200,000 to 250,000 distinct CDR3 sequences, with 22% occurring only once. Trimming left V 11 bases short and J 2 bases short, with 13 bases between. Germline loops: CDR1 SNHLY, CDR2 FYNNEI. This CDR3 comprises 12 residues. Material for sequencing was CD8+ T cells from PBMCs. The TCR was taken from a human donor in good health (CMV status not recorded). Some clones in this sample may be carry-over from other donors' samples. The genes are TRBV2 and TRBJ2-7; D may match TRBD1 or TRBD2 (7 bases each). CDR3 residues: CAAGDSTYEQYF. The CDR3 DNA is TGTGCCGCGGGGGACAGTACCTACGAGCAGTACTTC. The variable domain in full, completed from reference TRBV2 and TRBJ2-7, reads EPEVTQTPSHQVTQMGQEVILRCVPISNHLYFYWYRQILGQKVEFLVSFYNNEISEKSEIFDDQFSVERPDGSNFTLKIRSTKLEDSAMYFCAAGDSTYEQYFGPGTRLTVT.